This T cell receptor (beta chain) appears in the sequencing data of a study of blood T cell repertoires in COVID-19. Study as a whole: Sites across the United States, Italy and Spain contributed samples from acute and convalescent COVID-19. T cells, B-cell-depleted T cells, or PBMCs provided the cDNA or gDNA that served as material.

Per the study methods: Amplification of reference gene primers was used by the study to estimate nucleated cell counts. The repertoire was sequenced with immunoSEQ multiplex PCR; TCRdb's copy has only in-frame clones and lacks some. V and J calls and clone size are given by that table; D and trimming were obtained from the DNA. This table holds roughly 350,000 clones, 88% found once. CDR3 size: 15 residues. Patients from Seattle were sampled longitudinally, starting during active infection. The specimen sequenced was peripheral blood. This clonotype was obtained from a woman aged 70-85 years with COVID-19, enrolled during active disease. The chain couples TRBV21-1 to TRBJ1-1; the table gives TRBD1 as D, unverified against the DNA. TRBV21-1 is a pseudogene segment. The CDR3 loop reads CASSKGEAGDAEAFF. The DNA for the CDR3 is TGTGCCAGCAGCAAAGGGGAAGCAGGGGACGCTGAAGCTTTCTTT.